Shown below are 7 T cell receptor beta chains from a single sample sequenced in a study of cytomegalovirus exposure and HLA in healthy donors. 60 Vbeta and 13 Jbeta primers were used in PCR. Profiled with immunoSEQ multiplex PCR; TCRdb holds only in-frame clones, not every one. The table has approximately 190,000 clones, 78% seen once. The sequenced sample consisted of PBMCs. All receptors come from a woman in her twenties or thirties in good health and CMV-seropositive.

DNA for the CDR3: TGTGCCAGCAGCTTCCCCCCGGGACAGGGGTCGCAGCAGTACTTC. It translates to CASSFPPGQGSQQYF. The chain has TRBV7-9 and TRBJ2-7, with 10 positions matching TRBD1. Germline values: CDR1 SEHNR, CDR2 FQNEAQ (reference sequence). The ends lost 3 bases at V and 8 bases at J; junction bases unmatched: 10. The CDR3 totals 15 residues.

The CDR3 nucleotides read TGTGCCAGTAGTACGACTAGCGGGAGGCCGAGGGATGAGCAGTTCTTC. It codes for CASSTTSGRPRDEQFF. The chain uses TRBV19 and TRBJ2-1; 13 nucleotides agree with TRBD2. The length of the CDR3 is 16 residues. The V gene end was trimmed by 4 bases and the J gene end by 8 bases; junction bases not matched to a gene: 8. CDR1 is LNHDA, CDR2 SQIVND, per germline (reference sequence). The full variable domain, rest sourced from reference TRBV19 and TRBJ2-1, is DGGITQSPKYLFRKEGQNVTLSCEQNLNHDAMYWYRQDPGQGLRLIYYSQIVNDFQKGDIAEGYSVSREKKESFPLTVTSAQKNPTAFYLCASSTTSGRPRDEQFFGPGTRLTVL.

The chain uses TRBV14 and TRBJ2-1, with TRBD1 as a possible D gene (6 bases). The CDR3 spans 11 residues. Germline CDR1 reads SGHDN; CDR2 reads FVKESK. V shed 5 bases and J shed 12 bases, with 11 bases lying between them. The CDR3 bases are TGTGCCAGCAGCAAGGGGGTACGGCAGTTCTTC. Its protein product is CASSKGVRQFF.

The chain links TRBV27 to TRBJ1-1; 8 bases fit TRBD1. Germline trimming cut 7 bases from V and 9 bases from J; bases unmatched to any gene: 7. The germline V gene encodes CDR1 MNHEY and CDR2 SMNVEV (reference sequence). The CDR3 contains 12 residues. The CDR3 DNA is TGTGCCAGCACCCCTAGGACAGGGAAAGCTTTCTTT. As protein: CASTPRTGKAFF.

J is TRBJ2-7 and V is TRBV27; 10 bases map to TRBD1. CDR3 length equals 14 residues. Germline V lookup: CDR1 MNHEY, CDR2 SMNVEV (reference sequence). The V gene end was trimmed by 6 bases and the J gene end by 3 bases; junction bases not matched to a gene: 5. CDR3 coding DNA: TGTGCCAGCAGCCGCCGGGACAGGGGCTACGAGCAGTACTTC. It translates to CASSRRDRGYEQYF.

CDR3 nucleotide sequence: TGTGCCAGCAGTACGGACAGGGGAATTGATGGCTACACCTTC. It encodes CASSTDRGIDGYTF. V usage is TRBV2 and J usage is TRBJ1-2, with 9 bases fitting TRBD1. V was pared by 5 bases and J by 6 bases, with 7 bases of the junction left unmatched. CDR3 size: 14 residues. CDR1 and CDR2 from the germline V gene are SNHLY and FYNNEI.

This clone came up once. The genes are TRBV6-6 and TRBJ2-5; 8 nucleotides agree with TRBD1. Trimming at V came to 8 bases and at J to 5 bases, leaving 7 bases not matched to a gene. CDR3 length: 13 amino acids. Germline CDR1 is MNHNY and CDR2 is SVGAGI (reference sequence). CDR3 amino acids: CASFSGGWETQYF. DNA for the CDR3: TGTGCCAGCTTTTCAGGGGGCTGGGAGACCCAGTACTTC.